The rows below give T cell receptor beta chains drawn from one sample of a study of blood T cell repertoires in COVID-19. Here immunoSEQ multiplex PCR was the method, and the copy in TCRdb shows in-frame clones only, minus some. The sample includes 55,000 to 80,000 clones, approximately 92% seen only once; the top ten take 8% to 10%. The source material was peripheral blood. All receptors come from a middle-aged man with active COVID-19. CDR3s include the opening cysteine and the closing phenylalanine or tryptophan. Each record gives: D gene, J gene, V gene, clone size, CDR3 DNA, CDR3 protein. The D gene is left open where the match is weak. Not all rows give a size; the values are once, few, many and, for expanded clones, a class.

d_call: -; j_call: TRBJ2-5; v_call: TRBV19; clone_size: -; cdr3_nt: TGTGCCAGTAGTAGTAGGTCCGGGGAGACCCAGTACTTC; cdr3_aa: CASSSRSGETQYF
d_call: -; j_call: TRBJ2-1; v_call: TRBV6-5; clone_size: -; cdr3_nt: TGTGCCAGCAGTAAGCAGGGCTTTTGGGGCAATGAGCAGTTCTTC; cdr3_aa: CASSKQGFWGNEQFF
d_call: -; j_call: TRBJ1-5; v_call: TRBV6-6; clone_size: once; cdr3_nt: TGTGCCAGCAGCCGCCGACAAGTGGGTCAGCCCCAGCATTTT; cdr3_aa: CASSRRQVGQPQHF
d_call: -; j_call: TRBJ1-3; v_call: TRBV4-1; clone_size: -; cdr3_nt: TGCGCCAGCAGACCCAGTACCGCTGGAAACACCATATATTTT; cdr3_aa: CASRPSTAGNTIYF
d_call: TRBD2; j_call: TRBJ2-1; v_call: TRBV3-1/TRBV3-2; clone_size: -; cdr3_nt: TGTGCCAGCAGCCAAGGAACACTGTTAGCGGGGGGCCACAATGAGCAGTTCTTC; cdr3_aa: CASSQGTLLAGGHNEQFF
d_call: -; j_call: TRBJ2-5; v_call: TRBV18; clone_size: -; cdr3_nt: TGTGCCAGCTCAGCGACAGGATTCCAAGAGACCCAGTACTTC; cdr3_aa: CASSATGFQETQYF
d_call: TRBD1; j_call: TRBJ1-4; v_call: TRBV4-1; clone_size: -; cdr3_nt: TGCGCCAGCAGCAGTGACAGGGTCGTCGAAAAACTGTTTTTT; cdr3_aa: CASSSDRVVEKLFF
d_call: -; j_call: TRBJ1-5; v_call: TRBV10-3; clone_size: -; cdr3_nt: TGTGCCATCAGTGAAGGGGTTCGCAATCAGCCCCAGCATTTT; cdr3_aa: CAISEGVRNQPQHF
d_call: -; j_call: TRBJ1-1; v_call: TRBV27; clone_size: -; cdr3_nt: TGTGCCAGCAGTTTGAGGCGGTTAGATGAAGCTTTCTTT; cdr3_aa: CASSLRRLDEAFF
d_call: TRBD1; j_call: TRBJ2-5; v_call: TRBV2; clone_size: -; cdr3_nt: TGTGCCAGCAGCGACCCAGGGGGCCCTGGCCAAGAGACCCAGTACTTC; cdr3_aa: CASSDPGGPGQETQYF
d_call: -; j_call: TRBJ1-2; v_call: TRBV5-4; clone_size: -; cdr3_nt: TGTGCCAGCAGCTTGGAAGCGACGGCCCGGCCCGGCTACACCTTC; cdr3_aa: CASSLEATARPGYTF
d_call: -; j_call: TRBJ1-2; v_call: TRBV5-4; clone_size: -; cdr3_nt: TGTGCCAGCAGAAGGGGGGGAGGCTACACCTTC; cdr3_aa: CASRRGGGYTF
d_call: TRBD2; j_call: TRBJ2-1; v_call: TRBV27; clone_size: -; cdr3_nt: TGTGCCAGCAGTTGGGGACTAGCGAATGAGCAGTTCTTC; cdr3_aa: CASSWGLANEQFF
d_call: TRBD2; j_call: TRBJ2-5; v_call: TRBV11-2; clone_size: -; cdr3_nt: TGTGCCAGCAGCTCTAGCGGGGGGGCCCGGGGTGAGACCCAGTACTTC; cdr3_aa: CASSSSGGARGETQYF
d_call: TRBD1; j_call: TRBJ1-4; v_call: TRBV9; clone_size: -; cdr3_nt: TGTGCCAGCAGCGCAGGACAGGGAACGAATGAAAAACTGTTTTTT; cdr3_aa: CASSAGQGTNEKLFF
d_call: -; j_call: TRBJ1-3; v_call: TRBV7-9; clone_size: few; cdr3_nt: TGTGCCAGCACCTCACCCTGGACAGAGGTGCGAAACACCATATATTTT; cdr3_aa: CASTSPWTEVRNTIYF
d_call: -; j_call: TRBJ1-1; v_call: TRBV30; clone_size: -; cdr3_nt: TGTGCCTGGAGTACTCTAAGTATCACCACTGAAGCTTTCTTT; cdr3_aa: CAWSTLSITTEAFF
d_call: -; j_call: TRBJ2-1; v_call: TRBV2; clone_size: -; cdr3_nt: TGTGCCAGCACCCCAGTTTTGGCCACCTACAATGAGCAGTTCTTC; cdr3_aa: CASTPVLATYNEQFF
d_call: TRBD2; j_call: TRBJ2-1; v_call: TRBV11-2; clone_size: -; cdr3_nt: TGTGCCAGCAGCTTGACGGGGGGGTATGAGCAGTTCTTC; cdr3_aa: CASSLTGGYEQFF
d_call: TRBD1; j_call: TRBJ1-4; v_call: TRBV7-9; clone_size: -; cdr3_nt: TGTGCCAGCAGCTTAGTACAGGGGGCTAATGAAAAACTGTTTTTT; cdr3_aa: CASSLVQGANEKLFF
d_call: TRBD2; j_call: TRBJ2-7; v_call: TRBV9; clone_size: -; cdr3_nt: TGTGCCAGCAGCCCAAGCGCGGGGGGGCCGGGGGAGCAGTACTTC; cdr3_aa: CASSPSAGGPGEQYF
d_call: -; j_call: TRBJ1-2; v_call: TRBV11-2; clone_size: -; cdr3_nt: TGTGCCAGCAGCTCTCACATGGGCTACACCTTC; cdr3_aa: CASSSHMGYTF
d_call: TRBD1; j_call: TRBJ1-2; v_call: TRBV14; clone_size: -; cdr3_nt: TGTGCCAGCAGCCAAGAATGGGACAGGGCCCATGGCTACACCTTC; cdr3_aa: CASSQEWDRAHGYTF
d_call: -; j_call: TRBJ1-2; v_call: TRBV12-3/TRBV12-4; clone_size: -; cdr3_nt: TGTGCCAGCGCGATTGAACGGGGAGGCTACACCTTC; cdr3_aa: CASAIERGGYTF
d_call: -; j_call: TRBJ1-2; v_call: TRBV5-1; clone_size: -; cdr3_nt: TGCGCCAGCAGCACCTTTCAGGGATCGAACTATGGCTACACCTTC; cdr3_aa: CASSTFQGSNYGYTF
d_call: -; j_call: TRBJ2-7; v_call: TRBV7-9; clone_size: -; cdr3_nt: -; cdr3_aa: CASSLRAGTLSYEQYF
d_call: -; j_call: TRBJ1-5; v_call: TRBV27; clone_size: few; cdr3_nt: TGTGCCAGCAGCGTCACAGGGTACCTCAATCAGCCCCAGCATTTT; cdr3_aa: CASSVTGYLNQPQHF
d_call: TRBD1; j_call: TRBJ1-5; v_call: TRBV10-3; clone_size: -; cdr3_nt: TGTGCCATCTGGGGACAGGGAATGGGACAGCCCCAGCATTTT; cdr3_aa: CAIWGQGMGQPQHF
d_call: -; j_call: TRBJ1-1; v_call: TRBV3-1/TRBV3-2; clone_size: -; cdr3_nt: TGTGCCAGCAGCCAAGAAATAGGGAGCACTGAAGCTTTCTTT; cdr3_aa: CASSQEIGSTEAFF